This T cell receptor (beta chain) was recovered during a study of beta chain features in type 1 diabetes. About the research overall: The number of sorted cells examined across all samples was 107,917,701. Findings and caveats of the study: Across all four CD4+ subsets, people with type 1 diabetes showed modestly shorter TCRB CDR3s. Reduced insertions and increased deletions marked VDJ junctions in type 1 diabetes patients.

As concerns this clone: What it recognizes is unknown. The junction differs from germline at one of its ends, possibly a read error.

As every portion of the isolated RNA was reverse transcribed, the sequencing read expressed TCRB transcripts. TCRdb keeps only in-frame clones here, not all; method: immunoSEQ multiplex PCR. In the table there are approximately 160,000 clones, about 9.3% of which are singletons. The CDR3 is made up of 13 amino acids. CDR1 and CDR2 from the germline V gene are LNHDA and SQIVND (reference sequence). V gene TRBV19 combines with J gene TRBJ2-2; no clear D. Source material: central memory CD4+ T cells from blood. The sequence was obtained from a young man with type 1 diabetes. The DNA for the CDR3 is TGTGCCAGTAGTATAGAGAACAACGGGGAGCTGTTTTTT. This codes for CASSIENNGELFF.